This TCR beta chain was retrieved from a study of T cell clones after liver transplantation. On the study more broadly: Until 12-24 months post-transplant, subjects got standard immunosuppression and no induction.

The table came from immunoSEQ multiplex PCR; TCRdb's copy has only in-frame clones and leaves some out. The sample lists some 57,000 clones, roughly 70% seen once, with 8% to 10% in the top ten. With 5 bases removed from V and 7 bases from J, the gap between germline ends came to 11 bases. The CDR3 has 12 amino acids. In germline, CDR1 is KGHSH, CDR2 LQKENI. The sequence derives from a human patient who received a liver transplant. The T cells may come from the graft donor. V is TRBV18 and J is TRBJ1-1, with D maybe TRBD1 (6 bases). The source material was CD4+ T cells from blood, sampled at the 22-month timepoint. The CDR3 DNA reads TGTGCCAGCTCATTTGCGGACAGTGAAGCTTTCTTT. It codes for CASSFADSEAFF. The entire variable domain, with the rest obtained from reference TRBV18 and TRBJ1-1, is as follows: NAGVMQNPRHLVRRRGQEARLRCSPMKGHSHVYWYRQLPEEGLKFMVYLQKENIIDESGMPKERFSAEFPKEGPSILRIQQVVRGDSAAYFCASSFADSEAFFGQGTRLTVV.